This TCR beta chain stems from a study of blood T cells in healthy people across ages. The CDR3 consists of 14 residues. Germline assignment: CDR1 MNHGY and CDR2 SVAAGI. Then a second PCR, running roughly 6 to 11 cycles, was carried out with a sample-barcoded 5' primer and a J-beta primer mix. One entry per CDR3 protein results from TCRdb running MiXCR on the 5' RACE reads. The sample contains around 1,000,000 distinct CDR3 sequences, around two fifths of which appear only once. Details on this clonotype: The antigen is unknown.

General study findings and limits: Older age coincided with a roughly linear decline in TCR beta diversity per million T cells. There were more naive CD4+ cells and higher diversity in long-lived donors than in aged donors. It was not possible, with unsorted PBMCs, to conclusively compare naive and antigen-experienced cells.

The sequence came from a man aged 18-30 years in good health. This chain connects TRBV6-9 to TRBJ2-4; a possible D gene is TRBD1 (6 bases). The end of the DNA is better explained by TRBJ2-7, so the J call may be wrong. The sample comprised blood. The CDR3 sequence: CASRTRQDHHEQYF. CDR3 DNA: TGTGCCAGCAGGACTCGACAGGACCACCACGAGCAGTACTTC.